This T cell receptor beta chain originates from a study of cytotoxic CD8 clonotypes in ibrutinib-treated CLL. The method was immunoSEQ multiplex PCR; TCRdb's version includes in-frame clones alone and lacks a portion of them. The table includes around 50,000 clones, 55% to 70% detected once. Between the trimmed V and J ends, which lost 1 base and 6 bases, there was a span of 3 bases. The CDR3 is 12 residues long. Germline CDR1 reads SGHTA; CDR2 reads FQGNSA. The specimen comprised PBMCs, sampled after 24 months of ibrutinib treatment. The V call is TRBV7-2, the J call TRBJ2-2; D is uncertain. This TCR came from a human donor with chronic lymphocytic leukemia. The CDR3 loop is CASSLGAGELFF. CDR3 DNA sequence: TGTGCCAGCAGCTTAGGGGCCGGGGAGCTGTTTTTT.